These 11 T cell receptor beta chains originate from one sample sequenced in a study of identical twins. MiXCR, run by TCRdb on the 5' RACE reads, gives a single entry per CDR3 protein. This sample carries hundreds of thousands of distinct CDR3 sequences, about 18% of them seen once, and the ten largest clones take around 14%. These data were likewise used in another study, on T cells expressing NK-cell markers.

Sequencing used PBMCs. All receptors derive from a woman between 18 and 29 years old in good health.

This clonotype occurred a few times. This chain uses TRBV6-1 with TRBJ2-7, with 15 bases matching TRBD2. There are 16 residues in the CDR3. Germline V gives CDR1 MNHNS, CDR2 SASEGT. After removal of 6 bases from V and 4 bases from J, the junction contained 7 bases not matched to a gene. The CDR3 DNA reads TGTGCCAGCAGCCCCGGACTAGCGGGAGGGGAGTACGAGCAGTACTTC. Encoded protein: CASSPGLAGGEYEQYF.

Comment on this clonotype: Compared with germline, one end of the junction differs, possibly owing to a read error. J is TRBJ1-6 and V is TRBV15, with a tentative D call TRBD1 (5 bases). Germline V gives CDR1 LNHNV, CDR2 YYDKDF (reference sequence). CDR3 length equals 15 residues. The CDR3 DNA follows: TGTGCCACCAGCAGAGGGGGACGCTGGGATTCCCCCCTCCACTTT. Translation gives CATSRGGRWDSPLHF.

V is TRBV21-1 and J is TRBJ1-1. TRBV21-1 has pseudogene status. There are 15 residues in the CDR3. The CDR3 bases are TGTGCCAGCAGCACATGCGCGGCGGGAGGGACTGAAGCTTTCTTT. This gives the protein CASSTCAAGGTEAFF.

The sample holds many counts of this clonotype. The CDR3 loop is CASRFTGVETQYF. CDR3 DNA sequence: TGTGCCAGCCGGTTTACAGGTGTGGAGACCCAGTACTTC. The chain combines TRBV12-3 or TRBV12-4 with TRBJ2-5; tentative D call: TRBD1 (5 bases). This CDR3 is 13 amino acids long. With 8 bases removed from V and 5 bases from J, the gap between germline ends came to 15 bases.

This clonotype was recorded at least ten times. The genes are TRBV7-3 and TRBJ1-1; D unresolved. Germline CDR1 and CDR2: SGHTA and FQGTGA. The CDR3 covers 14 residues. V was trimmed by 4 bases and J by 3 bases, leaving 12 bases between them. The CDR3 coding sequence is TGTGCCAGCAGCTCGGACCGAAGTGACACTGAAGCTTTCTTT. It specifies CASSSDRSDTEAFF.

This clonotype was picked up many times. The chain uses TRBV12-3 or TRBV12-4 and TRBJ2-1, with D tentatively TRBD1 (6 bases). The CDR3 consists of 12 residues. Trimming shortened V by 2 bases and J by 10 bases, and 9 bases separated the two germline ends. The CDR3 spells CASSLTDREQFF. The CDR3 DNA reads TGTGCCAGCAGTTTAACGGACAGAGAGCAGTTCTTC.

This clonotype showed up just a few times. This rearrangement joins TRBV5-6 to TRBJ1-5; D not resolved. The germline gives CDR1 SGHDT, CDR2 YYEEEE. The length of the CDR3 is 17 residues. The germline V and J ends were trimmed by 0 bases and 3 bases, with 16 bases remaining between them. The CDR3 bases are TGTGCCAGCAGCTTGGCTTTAGGGAAAGAGGACAATCAGCCCCAGCATTTT. It translates to CASSLALGKEDNQPQHF.

This clonotype was detected ten times or more. The V gene is TRBV9, the J gene TRBJ2-1; TRBD2 matches at 9 bases. V trimming: 3 bases; J trimming: 4 bases; junction bases outside the gene matches: 5. Germline assignment: CDR1 SGDLS and CDR2 YYNGEE. The CDR3 extends over 15 amino acids. The CDR3 sequence is CASSEGGGAYNEQFF. Here the CDR3 DNA reads TGTGCCAGCAGCGAGGGCGGGGGGGCTTACAATGAGCAGTTCTTC.

The chain recombines TRBV21-1 with TRBJ2-5. TRBV21-1 is flagged as a pseudogene. The CDR3 contains 14 residues. CDR3 protein: CASSKLAGQETQYF. CDR3 DNA sequence: TGTGCCAGCAGCAAATTAGCAGGTCAAGAGACCCAGTACTTC.

This clonotype has only a few counts. The chain uses TRBV6-1 and TRBJ2-1; 7 bases map to TRBD2. Unmatched junction bases numbered 6, after V lost 6 bases and J lost 4 bases. The germline gives CDR1 MNHNS, CDR2 SASEGT. CDR3 length: 14 amino acids. In DNA, the CDR3 is TGTGCCAGCAGACCTAGCGGAGAATACAATGAGCAGTTCTTC. It yields the protein CASRPSGEYNEQFF.

The chain's CDR3 is CSATDRAADTQYF. CDR3 nucleotide sequence: TGCAGTGCTACCGACAGGGCTGCAGATACGCAGTATTTT. V gene TRBV20-1 combines with J gene TRBJ2-3; 7 bases fit TRBD1. CDR3 length: 13 amino acids. The V gene's germline CDR1 is DFQATT and CDR2 SNEGSKA (reference sequence). V dropped 4 bases and J dropped 4; count of bases not matched to a gene: 5.